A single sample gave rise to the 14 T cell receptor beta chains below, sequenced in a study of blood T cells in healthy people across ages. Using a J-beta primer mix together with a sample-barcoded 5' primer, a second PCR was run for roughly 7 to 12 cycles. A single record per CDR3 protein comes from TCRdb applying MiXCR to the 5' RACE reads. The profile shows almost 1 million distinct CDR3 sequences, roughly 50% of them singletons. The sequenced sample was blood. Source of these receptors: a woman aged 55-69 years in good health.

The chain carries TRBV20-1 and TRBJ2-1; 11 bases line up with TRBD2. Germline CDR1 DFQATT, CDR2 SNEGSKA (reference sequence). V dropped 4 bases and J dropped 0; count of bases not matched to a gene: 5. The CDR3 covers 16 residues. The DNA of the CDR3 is TGCAGTGCTACAGGGGGACTAGCGGACTCCTACAATGAGCAGTTCTTC. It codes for CSATGGLADSYNEQFF.

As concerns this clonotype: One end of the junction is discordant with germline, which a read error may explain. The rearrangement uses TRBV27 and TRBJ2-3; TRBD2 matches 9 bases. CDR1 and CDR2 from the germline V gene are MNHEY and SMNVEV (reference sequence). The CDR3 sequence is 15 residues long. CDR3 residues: CASCLVGLATDTQYF. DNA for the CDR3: TGTGCCAGCTGTTTAGTGGGACTAGCCACAGATACGCAGTATTTT.

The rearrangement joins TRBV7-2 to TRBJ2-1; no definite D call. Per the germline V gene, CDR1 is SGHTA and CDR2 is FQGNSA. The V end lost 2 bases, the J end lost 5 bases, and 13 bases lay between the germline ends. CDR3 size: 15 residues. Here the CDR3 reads CASSLMVRPHNEQFF. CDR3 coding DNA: TGTGCCAGCAGCTTAATGGTCCGGCCCCACAATGAGCAGTTCTTC.

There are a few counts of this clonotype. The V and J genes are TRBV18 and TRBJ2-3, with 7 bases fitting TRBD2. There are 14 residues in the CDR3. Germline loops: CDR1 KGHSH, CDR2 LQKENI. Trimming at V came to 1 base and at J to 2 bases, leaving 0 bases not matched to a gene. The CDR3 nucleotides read TGTGCCAGCTCACCACGACTAGCCACAGATACGCAGTATTTT. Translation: CASSPRLATDTQYF. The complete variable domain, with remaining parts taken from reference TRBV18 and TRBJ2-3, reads NAGVMQNPRHLVRRRGQEARLRCSPMKGHSHVYWYRQLPEEGLKFMVYLQKENIIDESGMPKERFSAEFPKEGPSILRIQQVVRGDSAAYFCASSPRLATDTQYFGPGTRLTVL.

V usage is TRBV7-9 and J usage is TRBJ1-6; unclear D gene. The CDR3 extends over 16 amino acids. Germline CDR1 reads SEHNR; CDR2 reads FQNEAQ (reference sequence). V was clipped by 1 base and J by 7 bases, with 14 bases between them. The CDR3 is CASSLVGLLDNSPLHF. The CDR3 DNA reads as TGTGCCAGCAGCTTAGTTGGTTTATTGGACAATTCACCCCTCCACTTT.

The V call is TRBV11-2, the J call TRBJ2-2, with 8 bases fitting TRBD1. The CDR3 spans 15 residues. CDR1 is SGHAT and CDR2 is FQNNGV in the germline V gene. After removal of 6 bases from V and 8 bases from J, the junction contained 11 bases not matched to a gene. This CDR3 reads CASSWAGGSVGELFF. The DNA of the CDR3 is TGTGCCAGCAGTTGGGCAGGGGGCTCTGTAGGGGAGCTGTTTTTT.

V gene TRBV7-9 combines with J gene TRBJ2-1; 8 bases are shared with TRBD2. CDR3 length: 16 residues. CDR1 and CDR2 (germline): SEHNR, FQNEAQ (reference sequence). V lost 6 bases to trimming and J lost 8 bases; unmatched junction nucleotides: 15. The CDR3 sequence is CASRVKGGRPLDEQFF. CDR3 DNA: TGTGCCAGCAGGGTTAAGGGCGGGAGGCCCTTAGATGAGCAGTTCTTC.

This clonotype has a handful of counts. The CDR3 DNA reads as TGCGCCAGCAGCCAAGTTGTGGGCATGGGCACTGAAGCTTTCTTT. Translation: CASSQVVGMGTEAFF. The V and J genes are TRBV4-1 and TRBJ1-1; D is unclear. This CDR3 is 15 amino acids long. Germline V gene lookup returns CDR1 MGHRA and CDR2 YSYEKL. Trimming removed 1 base from V and 4 bases from J, with 13 bases in between.

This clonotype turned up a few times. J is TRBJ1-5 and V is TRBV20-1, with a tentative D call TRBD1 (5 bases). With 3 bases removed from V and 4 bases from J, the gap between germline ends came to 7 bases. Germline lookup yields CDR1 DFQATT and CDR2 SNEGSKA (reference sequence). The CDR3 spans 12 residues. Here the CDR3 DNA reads TGCAGTGCTAGGGGGGGGAATCAGCCCCAGCATTTT. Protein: CSARGGNQPQHF.

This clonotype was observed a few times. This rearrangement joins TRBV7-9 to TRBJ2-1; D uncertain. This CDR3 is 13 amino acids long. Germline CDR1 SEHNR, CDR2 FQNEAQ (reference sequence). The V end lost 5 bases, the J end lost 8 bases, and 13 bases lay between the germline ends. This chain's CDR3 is CASSEDPLDEQFF. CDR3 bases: TGTGCCAGCAGCGAGGACCCCTTGGATGAGCAGTTCTTC. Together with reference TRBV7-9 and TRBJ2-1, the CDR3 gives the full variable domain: DTGVSQNPRHKITKRGQNVTFRCDPISEHNRLYWYRQTLGQGPEFLTYFQNEAQLEKSRLLSDRFSAERPKGSFSTLEIQRTEQGDSAMYLCASSEDPLDEQFFGPGTRLTVL.

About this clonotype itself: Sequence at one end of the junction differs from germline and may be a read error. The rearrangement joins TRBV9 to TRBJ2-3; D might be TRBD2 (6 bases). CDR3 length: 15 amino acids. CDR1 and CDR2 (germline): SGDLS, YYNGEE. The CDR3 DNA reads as TGTGCCAGCAGCCCCCAAGAGGGAGGTAGAGATACGCGGTATTTT. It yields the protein CASSPQEGGRDTRYF.

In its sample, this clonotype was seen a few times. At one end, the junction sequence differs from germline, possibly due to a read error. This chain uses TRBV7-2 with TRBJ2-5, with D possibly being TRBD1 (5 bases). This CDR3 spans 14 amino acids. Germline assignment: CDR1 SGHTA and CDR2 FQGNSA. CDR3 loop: CASSVAGSWETQYF. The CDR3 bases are TGTGCCAGCAGCGTAGCAGGGTCCTGGGAGACCCAGTACTTC.

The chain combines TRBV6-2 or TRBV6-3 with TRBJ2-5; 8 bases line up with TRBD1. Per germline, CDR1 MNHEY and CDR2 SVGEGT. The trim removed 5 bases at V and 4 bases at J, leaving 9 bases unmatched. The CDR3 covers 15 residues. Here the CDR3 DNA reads TGTGCCAGCAGTCTTTTCGGACAGGGAGGAGAGACCCAGTACTTC. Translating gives CASSLFGQGGETQYF.

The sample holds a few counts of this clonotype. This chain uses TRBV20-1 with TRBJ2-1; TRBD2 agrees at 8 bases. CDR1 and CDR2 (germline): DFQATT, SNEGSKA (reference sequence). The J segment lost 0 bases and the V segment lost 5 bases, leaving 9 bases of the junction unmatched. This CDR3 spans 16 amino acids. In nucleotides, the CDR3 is TGCAGTGCTTTGTCCAGCGGGGGTCGCTCCTACAATGAGCAGTTCTTC. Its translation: CSALSSGGRSYNEQFF.